This T cell receptor (beta chain) is drawn from a study of human T cells and chemical hapten exposure. Study background: Predominantly women, the patients had alopecia areata, totalis or universalis. TCR yields per sample varied, mainly owing to small pooled library volume differences. Findings and limits, study-wide: Large CDR3 similarity clusters arose significantly more often from expanded TCRs than from controls.

Time point described: patch test 2, 6 weeks after DPC sensitization. Treatment: therapeutic diphenylcyclopropenone sensitization with weekly scalp DPC. Deletions cut 7 bases from V and 4 bases from J, with 15 bases between. There are 13 residues in the CDR3. From germline, CDR1 is DFQATT and CDR2 SNEGSKA (reference sequence). This clonotype was counted a few times. Its antigen remains unknown. Each CDR3 protein gets one entry after TCRdb re-called the RACE reads with MiXCR. Among approximately 350,000 distinct CDR3 sequences listed, about 6.3% were seen once. This chain joins TRBV20-1 and TRBJ2-3; D is possibly TRBD2 (7 bases). The sample in question was whole blood, obtained in connection with sensitization to the hapten diphenylcyclopropenone (DPC). This clonotype was obtained from a woman between 18 and 29 years old with alopecia areata. Some clones in this sample may be carry-over from other donors' samples. The CDR3 DNA reads TGCAGTGGACGGGGGGCGGGTCCAGATACGCAGTATTTT. Amino acids: CSGRGAGPDTQYF.